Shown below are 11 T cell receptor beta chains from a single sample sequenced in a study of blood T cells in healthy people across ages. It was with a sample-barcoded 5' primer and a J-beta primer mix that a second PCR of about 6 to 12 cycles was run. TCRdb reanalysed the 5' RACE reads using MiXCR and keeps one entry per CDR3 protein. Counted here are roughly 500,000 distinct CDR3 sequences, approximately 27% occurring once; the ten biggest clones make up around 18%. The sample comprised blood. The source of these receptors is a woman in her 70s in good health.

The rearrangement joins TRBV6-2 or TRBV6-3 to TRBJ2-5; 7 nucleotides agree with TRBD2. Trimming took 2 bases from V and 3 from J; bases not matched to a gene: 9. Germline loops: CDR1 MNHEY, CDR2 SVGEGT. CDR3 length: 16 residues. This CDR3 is CASSYGAGVAEETQYF. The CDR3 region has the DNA TGTGCCAGCAGTTACGGGGCGGGGGTTGCCGAAGAGACCCAGTACTTC.

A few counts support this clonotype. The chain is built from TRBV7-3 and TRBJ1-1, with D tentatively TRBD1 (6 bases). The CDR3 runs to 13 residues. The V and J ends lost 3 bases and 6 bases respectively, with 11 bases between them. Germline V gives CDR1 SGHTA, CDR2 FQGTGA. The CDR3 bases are TGTGCCAGCAGCTTGCAGGGGAGGTCTGAAGCTTTCTTT. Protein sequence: CASSLQGRSEAFF.

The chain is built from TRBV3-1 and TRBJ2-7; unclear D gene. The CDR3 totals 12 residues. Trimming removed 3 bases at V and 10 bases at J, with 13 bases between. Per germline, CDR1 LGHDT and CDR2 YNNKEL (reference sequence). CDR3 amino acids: CASSHLQDLQYF. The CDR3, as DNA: TGTGCCAGCAGCCATCTTCAGGACCTTCAGTACTTC.

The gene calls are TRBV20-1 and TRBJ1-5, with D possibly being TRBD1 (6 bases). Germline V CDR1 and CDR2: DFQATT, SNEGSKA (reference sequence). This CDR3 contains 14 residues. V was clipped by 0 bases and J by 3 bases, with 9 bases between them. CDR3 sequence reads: CSARDRDNNQPQHF. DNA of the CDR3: TGCAGTGCTAGAGACCGGGACAACAATCAGCCCCAGCATTTT.

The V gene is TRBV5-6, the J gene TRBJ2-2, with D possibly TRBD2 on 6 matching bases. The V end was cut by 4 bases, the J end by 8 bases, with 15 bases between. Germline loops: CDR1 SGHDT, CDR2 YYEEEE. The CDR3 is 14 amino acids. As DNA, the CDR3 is TGTGCCAGCAGCCCGGGGACTTCGCGGGGGGAGCTGTTTTTT. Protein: CASSPGTSRGELFF.

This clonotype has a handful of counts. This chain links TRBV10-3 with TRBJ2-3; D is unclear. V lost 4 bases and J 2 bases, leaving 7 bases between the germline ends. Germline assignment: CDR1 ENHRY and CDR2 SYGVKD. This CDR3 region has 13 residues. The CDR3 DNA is TGTGCCATCAGTGCTACCCCCACAGATACGCAGTATTTT. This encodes CAISATPTDTQYF.

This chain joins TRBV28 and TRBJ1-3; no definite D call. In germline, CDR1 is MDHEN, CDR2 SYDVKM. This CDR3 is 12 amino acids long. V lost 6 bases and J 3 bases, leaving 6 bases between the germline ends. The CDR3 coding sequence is TGTGCCAGCAGCTCGAATGGAAACACCATATATTTT. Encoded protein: CASSSNGNTIYF. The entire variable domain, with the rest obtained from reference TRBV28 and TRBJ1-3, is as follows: DVKVTQSSRYLVKRTGEKVFLECVQDMDHENMFWYRQDPGLGLRLIYFSYDVKMKEKGDIPEGYSVSREKKERFSLILESASTNQTSMYLCASSSNGNTIYFGEGSWLTVV.

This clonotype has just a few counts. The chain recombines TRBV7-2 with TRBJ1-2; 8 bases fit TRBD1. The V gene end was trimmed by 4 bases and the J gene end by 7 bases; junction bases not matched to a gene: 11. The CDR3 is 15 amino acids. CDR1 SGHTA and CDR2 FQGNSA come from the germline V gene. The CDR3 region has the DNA TGTGCCAGCAGCTCCTCGGGACAGGAAAGGTTTGGCTACACCTTC. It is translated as CASSSSGQERFGYTF.

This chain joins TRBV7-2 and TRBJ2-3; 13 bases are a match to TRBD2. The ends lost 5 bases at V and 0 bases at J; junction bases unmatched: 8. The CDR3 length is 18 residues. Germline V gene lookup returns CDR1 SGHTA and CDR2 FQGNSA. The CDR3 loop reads CASSMTSGGLSSTDTQYF. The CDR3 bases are TGTGCCAGCAGCATGACTAGCGGGGGGTTATCTAGCACAGATACGCAGTATTTT.

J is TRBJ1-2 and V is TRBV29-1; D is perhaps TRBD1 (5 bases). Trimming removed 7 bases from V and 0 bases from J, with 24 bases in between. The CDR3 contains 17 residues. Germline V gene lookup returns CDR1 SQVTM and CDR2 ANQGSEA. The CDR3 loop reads CSAGGWGRPESNYGYTF. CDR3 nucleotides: TGCAGCGCCGGTGGGTGGGGACGTCCGGAATCTAACTATGGCTACACCTTC.

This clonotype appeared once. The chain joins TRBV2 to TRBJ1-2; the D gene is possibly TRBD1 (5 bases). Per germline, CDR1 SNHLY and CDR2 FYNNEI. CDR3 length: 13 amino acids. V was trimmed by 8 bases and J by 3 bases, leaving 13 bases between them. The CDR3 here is CASSGGDYYGYTF. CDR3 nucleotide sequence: TGTGCCAGCTCGGGGGGGGATTACTATGGCTACACCTTC.